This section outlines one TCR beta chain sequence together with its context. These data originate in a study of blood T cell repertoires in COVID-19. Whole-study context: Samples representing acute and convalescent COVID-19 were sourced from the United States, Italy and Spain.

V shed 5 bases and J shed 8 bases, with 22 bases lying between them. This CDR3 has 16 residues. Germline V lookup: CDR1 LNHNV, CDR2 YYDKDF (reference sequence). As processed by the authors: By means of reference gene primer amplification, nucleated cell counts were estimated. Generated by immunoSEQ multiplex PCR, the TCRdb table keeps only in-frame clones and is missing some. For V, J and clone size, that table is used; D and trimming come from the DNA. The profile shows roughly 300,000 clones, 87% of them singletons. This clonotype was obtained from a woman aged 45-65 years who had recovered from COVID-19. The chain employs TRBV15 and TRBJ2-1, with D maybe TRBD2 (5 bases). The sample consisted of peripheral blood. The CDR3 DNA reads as TGTGCCACCAGCGCTCATCTCAGTAGGACTGGCGATGAGCAGTTCTTC. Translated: CATSAHLSRTGDEQFF.